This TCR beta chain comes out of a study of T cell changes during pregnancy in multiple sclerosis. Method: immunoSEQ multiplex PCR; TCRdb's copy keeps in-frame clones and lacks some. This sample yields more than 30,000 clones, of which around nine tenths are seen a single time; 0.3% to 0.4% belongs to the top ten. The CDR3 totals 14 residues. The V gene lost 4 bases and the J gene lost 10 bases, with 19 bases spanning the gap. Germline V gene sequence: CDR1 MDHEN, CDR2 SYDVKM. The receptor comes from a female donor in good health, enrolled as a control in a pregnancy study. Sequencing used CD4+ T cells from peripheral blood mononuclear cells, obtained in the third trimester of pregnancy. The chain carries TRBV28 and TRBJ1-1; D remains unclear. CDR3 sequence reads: CASSSFAGGTSAFF. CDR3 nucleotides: TGTGCCAGCAGTTCTTTCGCCGGAGGAACATCAGCTTTCTTT.